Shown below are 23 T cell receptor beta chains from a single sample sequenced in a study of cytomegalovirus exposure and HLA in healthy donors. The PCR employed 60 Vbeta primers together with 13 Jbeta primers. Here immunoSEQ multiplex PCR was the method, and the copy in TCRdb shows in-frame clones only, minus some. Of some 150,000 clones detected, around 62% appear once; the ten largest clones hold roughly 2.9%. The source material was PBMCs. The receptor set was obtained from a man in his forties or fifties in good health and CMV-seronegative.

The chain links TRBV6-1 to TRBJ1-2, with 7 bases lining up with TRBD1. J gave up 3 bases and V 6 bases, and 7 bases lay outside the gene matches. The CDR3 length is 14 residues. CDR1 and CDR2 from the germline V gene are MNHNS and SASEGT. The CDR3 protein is CASSVGGLDYGYTF. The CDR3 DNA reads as TGTGCCAGCAGCGTAGGGGGCTTGGACTATGGCTACACCTTC.

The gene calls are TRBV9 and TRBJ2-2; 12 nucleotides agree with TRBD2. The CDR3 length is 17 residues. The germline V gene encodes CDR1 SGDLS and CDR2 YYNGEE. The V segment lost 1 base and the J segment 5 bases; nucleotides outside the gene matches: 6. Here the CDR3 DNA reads TGTGCCAGCAGCGTACCTAGCGGGGGGGCTAGAACCGGGGAGCTGTTTTTT. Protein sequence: CASSVPSGGARTGELFF.

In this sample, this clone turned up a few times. CDR3: CAWSVGGNTGELFF. The CDR3 DNA sequence: TGTGCCTGGAGTGTAGGAGGGAACACCGGGGAGCTGTTTTTT. The chain employs TRBV30 and TRBJ2-2; a possible D gene is TRBD2 (5 bases). Germline loops: CDR1 GTSNPN, CDR2 SVGIG (reference sequence). V was clipped by 0 bases and J by 1 base, with 6 bases between them. This CDR3 has 14 amino acids. The variable domain in full, completed from reference TRBV30 and TRBJ2-2, reads SQTIHQWPATLVQPVGSPLSLECTVEGTSNPNLYWYRQAAGRGLQLLFYSVGIGQISSEVPQNLSASRPQDRQFILSSKKLLLSDSGFYLCAWSVGGNTGELFFGEGSRLTVL.

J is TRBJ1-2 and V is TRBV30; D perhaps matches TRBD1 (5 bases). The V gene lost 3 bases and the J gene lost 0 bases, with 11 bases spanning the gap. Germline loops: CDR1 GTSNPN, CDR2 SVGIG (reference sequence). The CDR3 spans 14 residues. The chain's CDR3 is CAWRTGSSNYGYTF. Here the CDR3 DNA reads TGTGCCTGGAGAACAGGAAGCTCTAACTATGGCTACACCTTC.

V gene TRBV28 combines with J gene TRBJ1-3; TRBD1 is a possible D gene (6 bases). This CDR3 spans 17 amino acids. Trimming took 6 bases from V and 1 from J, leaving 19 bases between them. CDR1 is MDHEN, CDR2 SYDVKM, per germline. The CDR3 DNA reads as TGTGCCAGCAGAGAAGCCGCAGGGGTGCCATCTGGAAACACCATATATTTT. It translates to CASREAAGVPSGNTIYF. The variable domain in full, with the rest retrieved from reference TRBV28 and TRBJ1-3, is DVKVTQSSRYLVKRTGEKVFLECVQDMDHENMFWYRQDPGLGLRLIYFSYDVKMKEKGDIPEGYSVSREKKERFSLILESASTNQTSMYLCASREAAGVPSGNTIYFGEGSWLTVV.

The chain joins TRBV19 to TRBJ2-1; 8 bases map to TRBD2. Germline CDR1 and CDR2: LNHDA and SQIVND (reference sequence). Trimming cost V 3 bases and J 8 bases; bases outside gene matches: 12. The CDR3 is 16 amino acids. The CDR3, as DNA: TGTGCCAGTAGTATTGGCGGGAGGATCCTTTTGTATGAGCAGTTCTTC. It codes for CASSIGGRILLYEQFF.

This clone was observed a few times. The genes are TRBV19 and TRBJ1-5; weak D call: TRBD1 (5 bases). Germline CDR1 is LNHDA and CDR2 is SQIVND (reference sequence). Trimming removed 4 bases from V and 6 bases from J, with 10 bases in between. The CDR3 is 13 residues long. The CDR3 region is CASSTRTIQPQHF. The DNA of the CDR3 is TGTGCCAGTAGTACAAGGACAATTCAGCCCCAGCATTTT.

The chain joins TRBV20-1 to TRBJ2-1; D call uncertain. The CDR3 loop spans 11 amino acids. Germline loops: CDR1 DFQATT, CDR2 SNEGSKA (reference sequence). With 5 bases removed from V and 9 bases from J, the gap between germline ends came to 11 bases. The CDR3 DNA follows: TGCAGTGCTTGGAGTAATACTGAGCAGTTCTTC. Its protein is CSAWSNTEQFF.

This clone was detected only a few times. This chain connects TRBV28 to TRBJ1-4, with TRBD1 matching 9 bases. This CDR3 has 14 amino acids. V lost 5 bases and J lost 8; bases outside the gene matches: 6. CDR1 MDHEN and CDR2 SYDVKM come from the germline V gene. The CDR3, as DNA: TGTGCCAGCAGTATACGGACAGGGGTCGAAAAACTGTTTTTT. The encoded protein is CASSIRTGVEKLFF. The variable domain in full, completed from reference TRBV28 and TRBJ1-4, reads DVKVTQSSRYLVKRTGEKVFLECVQDMDHENMFWYRQDPGLGLRLIYFSYDVKMKEKGDIPEGYSVSREKKERFSLILESASTNQTSMYLCASSIRTGVEKLFFGSGTQLSVL.

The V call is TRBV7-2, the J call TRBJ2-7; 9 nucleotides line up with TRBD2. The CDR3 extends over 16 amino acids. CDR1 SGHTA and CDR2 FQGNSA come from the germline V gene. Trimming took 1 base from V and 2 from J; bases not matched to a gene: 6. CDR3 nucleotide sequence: TGTGCCAGCAGCTTAGGCCTTAGCGGGAGCCCCTACGAGCAGTACTTC. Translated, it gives CASSLGLSGSPYEQYF.

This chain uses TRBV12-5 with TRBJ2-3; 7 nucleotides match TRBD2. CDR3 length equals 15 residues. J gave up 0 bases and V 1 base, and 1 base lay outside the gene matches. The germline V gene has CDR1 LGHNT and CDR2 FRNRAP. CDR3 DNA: TGTGCTAGTGGTTTGGGTAGCGGGAGCACAGATACGCAGTATTTT. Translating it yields CASGLGSGSTDTQYF.

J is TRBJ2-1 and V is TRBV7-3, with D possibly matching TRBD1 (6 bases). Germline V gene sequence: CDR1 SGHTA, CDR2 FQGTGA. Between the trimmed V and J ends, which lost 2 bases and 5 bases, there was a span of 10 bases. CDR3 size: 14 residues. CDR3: CASSLEGVHNEQFF. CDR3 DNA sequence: TGTGCCAGCAGCTTAGAGGGGGTCCACAATGAGCAGTTCTTC.

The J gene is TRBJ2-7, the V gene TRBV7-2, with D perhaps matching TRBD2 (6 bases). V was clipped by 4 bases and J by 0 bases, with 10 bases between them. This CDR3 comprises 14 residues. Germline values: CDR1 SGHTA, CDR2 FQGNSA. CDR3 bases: TGTGCCAGCAGCTCCCGGCGGGACTCCTACGAGCAGTACTTC. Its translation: CASSSRRDSYEQYF.

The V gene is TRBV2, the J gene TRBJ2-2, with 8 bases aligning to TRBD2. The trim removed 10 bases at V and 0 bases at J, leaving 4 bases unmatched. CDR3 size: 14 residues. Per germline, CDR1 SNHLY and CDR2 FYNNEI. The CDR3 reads CATQGLANTGELFF. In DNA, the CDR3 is TGTGCCACACAGGGACTAGCGAACACCGGGGAGCTGTTTTTT.

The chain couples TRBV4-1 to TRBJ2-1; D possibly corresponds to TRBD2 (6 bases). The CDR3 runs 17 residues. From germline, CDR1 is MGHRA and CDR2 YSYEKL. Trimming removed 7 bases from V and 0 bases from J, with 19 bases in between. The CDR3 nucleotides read TGCGCCAGCAATGCAGACCTGGGGGGAGGCTCCTACAATGAGCAGTTCTTC. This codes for CASNADLGGGSYNEQFF.

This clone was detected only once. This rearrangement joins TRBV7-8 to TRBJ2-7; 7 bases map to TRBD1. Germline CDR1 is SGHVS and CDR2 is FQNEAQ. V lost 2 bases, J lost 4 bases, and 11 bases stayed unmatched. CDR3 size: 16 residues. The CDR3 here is CASSLTAGTVWYEQYF. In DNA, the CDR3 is TGTGCCAGCAGCTTAACGGCTGGGACAGTTTGGTACGAGCAGTACTTC.

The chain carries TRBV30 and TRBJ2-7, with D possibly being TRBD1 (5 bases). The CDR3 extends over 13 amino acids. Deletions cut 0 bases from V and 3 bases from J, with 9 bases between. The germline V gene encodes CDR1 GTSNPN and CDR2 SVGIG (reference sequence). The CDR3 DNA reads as TGTGCCTGGAGTGTACAACAGGTCTACGAGCAGTACTTC. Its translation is CAWSVQQVYEQYF.

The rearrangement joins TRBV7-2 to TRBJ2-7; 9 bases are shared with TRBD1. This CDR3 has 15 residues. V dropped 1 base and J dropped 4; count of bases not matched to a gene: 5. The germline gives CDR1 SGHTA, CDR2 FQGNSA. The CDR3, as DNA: TGTGCCAGCAGCTTAGATTCGACAGGGGGGTACGAGCAGTACTTC. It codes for CASSLDSTGGYEQYF.

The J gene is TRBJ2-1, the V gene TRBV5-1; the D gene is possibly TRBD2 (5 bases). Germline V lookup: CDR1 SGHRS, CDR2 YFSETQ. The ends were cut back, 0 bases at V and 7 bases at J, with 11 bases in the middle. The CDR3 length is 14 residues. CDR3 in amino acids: CASSLAGRTNEQFF. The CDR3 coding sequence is TGCGCCAGCAGCTTGGCTGGGCGGACTAATGAGCAGTTCTTC.

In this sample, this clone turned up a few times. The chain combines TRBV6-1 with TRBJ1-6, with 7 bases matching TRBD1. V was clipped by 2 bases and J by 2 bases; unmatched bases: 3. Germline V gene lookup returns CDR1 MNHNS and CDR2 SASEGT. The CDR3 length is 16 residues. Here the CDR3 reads CASSEIGTAYNSPLHF. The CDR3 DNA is TGTGCCAGCAGTGAAATTGGGACAGCCTATAATTCACCCCTCCACTTT.

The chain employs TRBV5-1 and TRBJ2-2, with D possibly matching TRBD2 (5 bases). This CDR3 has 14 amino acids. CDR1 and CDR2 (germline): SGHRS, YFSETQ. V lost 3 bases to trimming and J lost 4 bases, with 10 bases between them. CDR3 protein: CASSYSGLTGELFF. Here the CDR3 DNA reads TGCGCCAGCAGCTACTCCGGACTCACCGGGGAGCTGTTTTTT.

This chain's CDR3 is CASSLANYEQYF. As DNA, the CDR3 is TGTGCCAGCAGCTTGGCCAACTACGAGCAGTACTTC. The V call is TRBV7-2, the J call TRBJ2-7; no clear D. The V gene lost 3 bases and the J gene lost 3 bases, with 6 bases spanning the gap. CDR1 and CDR2 (germline): SGHTA, FQGNSA. The CDR3 covers 12 residues.

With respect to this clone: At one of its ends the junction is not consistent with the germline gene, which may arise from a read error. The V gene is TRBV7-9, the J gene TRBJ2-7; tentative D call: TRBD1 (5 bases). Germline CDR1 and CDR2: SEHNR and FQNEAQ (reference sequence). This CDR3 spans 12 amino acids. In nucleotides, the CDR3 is TGTTCCAGCAGCCCCCAGGGTTACGAGCAGTACTTC. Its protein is CSSSPQGYEQYF.